Each of the 7 T cell receptor beta chains below was sequenced from the same sample in a study of blood T cell repertoires in COVID-19. Generated by immunoSEQ multiplex PCR, the TCRdb table keeps only in-frame clones and is missing some. There are more than 90,000 clones in the sample; about 85% occur only once, and less than 1.5% lies in the top ten. Sequencing used peripheral blood. Receptor source: a man aged 40-49 years with acute or convalescent COVID-19.

The chain joins TRBV28 to TRBJ1-2, with D tentatively TRBD1 (6 bases). Trimming stripped 5 bases from V and 4 bases from J, with 23 bases between. The CDR3 is 17 residues long. CDR1 MDHEN and CDR2 SYDVKM come from the germline V gene. CDR3 sequence reads: CASSAAPQQGRGYGYTF. The CDR3 region has the DNA TGTGCCAGCAGTGCCGCGCCGCAACAGGGTCGGGGCTATGGCTACACCTTC.

Here the CDR3 reads CASSKEGTDLSWYF. DNA for the CDR3: TGTGCCAGCAGCAAAGAGGGGACAGACCTTAGTTGGTACTTC. V is TRBV21-1 and J is TRBJ2-7; TRBD1, the table's D call, lacks a check against the DNA. TRBV21-1 has pseudogene status. There are 14 residues in the CDR3.

Only a few counts were recorded for this clone. CDR3: CASSPRDKVAYEQYF. For the CDR3, the DNA is TGTGCCAGCAGCCCAAGGGACAAGGTAGCCTACGAGCAGTACTTC. This chain uses TRBV7-9 with TRBJ2-7, with a weak D call TRBD1 (6 bases). Deletions cut 5 bases from V and 2 bases from J, with 16 bases between. CDR1 and CDR2 (germline): SEHNR, FQNEAQ (reference sequence). The CDR3 is made up of 15 amino acids. Together with reference TRBV7-9 and TRBJ2-7, the CDR3 gives the full variable domain: DTGVSQNPRHKITKRGQNVTFRCDPISEHNRLYWYRQTLGQGPEFLTYFQNEAQLEKSRLLSDRFSAERPKGSFSTLEIQRTEQGDSAMYLCASSPRDKVAYEQYFGPGTRLTVT.

This chain joins TRBV12-5 and TRBJ1-4; D is perhaps TRBD1 (5 bases). Germline V CDR1 and CDR2: LGHNT, FRNRAP. V shed 5 bases and J shed 3 bases, with 13 bases lying between them. This CDR3 has 15 residues. CDR3 residues: CASGPGHQANEKLFF. CDR3 in DNA: TGTGCTAGTGGTCCCGGACATCAGGCTAATGAAAAACTGTTTTTT.

The chain couples TRBV19 to TRBJ2-5; 7 bases map to TRBD2. Germline V gene sequence: CDR1 LNHDA, CDR2 SQIVND (reference sequence). Losses at the gene ends were 6 bases for V and 3 bases for J; bases not matched to a gene: 10. The CDR3 has 15 residues. This CDR3 reads CASRLRGGLEETQYF. The DNA for the CDR3 is TGTGCCAGTAGGTTGCGCGGGGGTTTGGAAGAGACCCAGTACTTC.

The V call is TRBV10-1, the J call TRBJ1-5; D unresolved. Trimming pared 0 bases from V and 5 bases from J, leaving 11 bases between. The CDR3 length is 15 residues. The V gene's germline CDR1 is WNHNN and CDR2 SYGVQD (reference sequence). CDR3 sequence (DNA): TGCGCCAGCAGTGAGTCATTAGCCGTGTATCAGCCCCAGCATTTT. It yields the protein CASSESLAVYQPQHF.

The rearrangement uses TRBV15 and TRBJ2-7; TRBD1 aligns across 9 bases. V dropped 5 bases and J dropped 7; count of bases not matched to a gene: 12. This CDR3 region has 15 residues. Looked up from germline, CDR1 is LNHNV and CDR2 is YYDKDF (reference sequence). Here the CDR3 DNA reads TGTGCCACCAGCTCCCCGGACAGGGGAACGTGGGAGCAGTACTTC. It specifies CATSSPDRGTWEQYF.